The 12 T cell receptor beta chains in this list originate from one sample, sequenced in a study of T cell responses to AZD1222 COVID-19 vaccine. Some clones are missing from TCRdb's copy, which holds only in-frame ones; the method was immunoSEQ multiplex PCR. The table lists about 170,000 clones, approximately 90% of them singletons. Sequenced material: peripheral blood, taken on day 0 of AZD1222 vaccination. The receptor set was obtained from an adult in good health.

The V call is TRBV5-4, the J call TRBJ2-7; 7 bases fit TRBD2. The germline gives CDR1 SGHNT, CDR2 YYREEE (reference sequence). This CDR3 has 15 amino acids. V lost 1 base to trimming and J lost 4 bases; unmatched junction nucleotides: 8. In nucleotides, the CDR3 is TGTGCCAGCAGCTTGTTGAAGCGGGGTGATTACGAGCAGTACTTC. Amino acid sequence: CASSLLKRGDYEQYF.

The chain couples TRBV21-1 to TRBJ1-3. TRBV21-1 is reported as a pseudogene. This CDR3 comprises 13 residues. This CDR3 is CAHPRGWAPPIYF. The DNA for the CDR3 is TGTGCCCATCCCCGGGGCTGGGCCCCCCCCATATATTTT.

J is TRBJ1-1 and V is TRBV7-3; D is unresolved. CDR1 SGHTA and CDR2 FQGTGA come from the germline V gene. The V and J ends lost 6 bases and 1 base respectively, with 18 bases between them. CDR3 length: 16 amino acids. CDR3 amino acids: CASRIGSTATNTEAFF. In DNA, the CDR3 is TGTGCCAGCAGGATTGGGAGCACAGCGACGAACACTGAAGCTTTCTTT.

The sample holds one count of this clone. This chain uses TRBV2 with TRBJ1-4; D is undetermined. This CDR3 spans 15 amino acids. Germline lookup yields CDR1 SNHLY and CDR2 FYNNEI. Trimming pared 3 bases from V and 3 bases from J, leaving 11 bases between. This chain's CDR3 is CASSDPGGPNEKLFF. The CDR3 coding sequence is TGTGCCAGCAGTGACCCGGGCGGACCTAATGAAAAACTGTTTTTT. Full variable domain (remainder filled in from reference TRBV2 and TRBJ1-4): EPEVTQTPSHQVTQMGQEVILRCVPISNHLYFYWYRQILGQKVEFLVSFYNNEISEKSEIFDDQFSVERPDGSNFTLKIRSTKLEDSAMYFCASSDPGGPNEKLFFGSGTQLSVL.

The chain has TRBV6-2 or TRBV6-3 and TRBJ1-4; 9 bases are shared with TRBD1. J gave up 5 bases and V 2 bases, and 3 bases lay outside the gene matches. Germline V gene sequence: CDR1 MNHEY, CDR2 SVGEGT. The CDR3 totals 15 residues. CDR3 sequence: CASSYGDRGNEKLFF. The CDR3 bases are TGTGCCAGCAGTTACGGAGACAGGGGGAATGAAAAACTGTTTTTT.

This clone has only one observation. In nucleotides, the CDR3 is TGTGCCAGCAGCGGTCAGGGGTATGGCTACACCTTC. It is translated as CASSGQGYGYTF. This sequence joins TRBV9 and TRBJ1-2, with D possibly TRBD1 on 6 matching bases. Deletions cut 3 bases from V and 5 bases from J, with 8 bases between. CDR3 length equals 12 residues. Germline-derived CDR1 and CDR2 are SGDLS and YYNGEE. Full variable domain (missing parts from reference TRBV9 and TRBJ1-2): DSGVTQTPKHLITATGQRVTLRCSPRSGDLSVYWYQQSLDQGLQFLIQYYNGEERAKGNILERFSAQQFPDLHSELNLSSLELGDSALYFCASSGQGYGYTFGSGTRLTVV.

This clone was counted once. The chain employs TRBV19 and TRBJ2-7; 9 nucleotides line up with TRBD1. This CDR3 has 17 amino acids. Trimming took 6 bases from V and 2 from J; bases not matched to a gene: 14. CDR1 and CDR2 from the germline V gene are LNHDA and SQIVND (reference sequence). The CDR3 DNA reads TGTGCCAGTAGGTCCGTTGCGACCGGGACAGGGACCTACGAGCAGTACTTC. It encodes CASRSVATGTGTYEQYF.

The chain employs TRBV5-1 and TRBJ2-3; no reliable D call. The ends were cut back, 0 bases at V and 0 bases at J, with 8 bases in the middle. CDR3 length: 15 residues. Germline V gene lookup returns CDR1 SGHRS and CDR2 YFSETQ. The CDR3 DNA reads TGCGCCAGCAGCTTGGGCTCTTCTAGCACAGATACGCAGTATTTT. Translation: CASSLGSSSTDTQYF. Variable domain in full (rest from reference TRBV5-1 and TRBJ2-3): KAGVTQTPRYLIKTRGQQVTLSCSPISGHRSVSWYQQTPGQGLQFLFEYFSETQRNKGNFPGRFSGRQFSNSRSEMNVSTLELGDSALYLCASSLGSSSTDTQYFGPGTRLTVL.

The rearrangement joins TRBV5-6 to TRBJ2-7; possible D gene TRBD1, 5 bases. Trimming removed 3 bases from V and 4 bases from J, with 20 bases in between. CDR3 length equals 16 residues. CDR1 is SGHDT and CDR2 is YYEEEE in the germline V gene. CDR3 amino acids: CASSSRRKGVGYEQYF. CDR3 in DNA: TGTGCCAGCAGCTCCCGACGTAAAGGGGTTGGGTACGAGCAGTACTTC.

V gene TRBV5-1 combines with J gene TRBJ1-1; D possibly corresponds to TRBD1 (6 bases). The germline V and J ends were trimmed by 0 bases and 4 bases, with 13 bases remaining between them. The CDR3 spans 15 residues. The germline V gene has CDR1 SGHRS and CDR2 YFSETQ. CDR3 bases: TGCGCCAGCAGCTTGGCCGCCAGGGGAAGCACTGAAGCTTTCTTT. Encoded protein: CASSLAARGSTEAFF.

The rearrangement links TRBV21-1 to TRBJ2-1; TRBD1, as called in the table, went unchecked against the DNA. TRBV21-1 counts as a pseudogene. The CDR3 loop spans 16 amino acids. This CDR3 is CASSKVAPKRYNEQFF. The CDR3 DNA is TGTGCCAGCAGCAAAGTGGCACCGAAACGCTACAATGAGCAGTTCTTC.

The chain joins TRBV5-1 to TRBJ2-1; 10 nucleotides align to TRBD2. CDR3 size: 16 residues. Germline V gives CDR1 SGHRS, CDR2 YFSETQ. After removal of 0 bases from V and 7 bases from J, the junction contained 7 bases not matched to a gene. CDR3 sequence reads: CASSLGGTSASNEQFF. The CDR3 nucleotides are TGCGCCAGCAGCTTGGGTGGGACTAGCGCATCAAATGAGCAGTTCTTC.